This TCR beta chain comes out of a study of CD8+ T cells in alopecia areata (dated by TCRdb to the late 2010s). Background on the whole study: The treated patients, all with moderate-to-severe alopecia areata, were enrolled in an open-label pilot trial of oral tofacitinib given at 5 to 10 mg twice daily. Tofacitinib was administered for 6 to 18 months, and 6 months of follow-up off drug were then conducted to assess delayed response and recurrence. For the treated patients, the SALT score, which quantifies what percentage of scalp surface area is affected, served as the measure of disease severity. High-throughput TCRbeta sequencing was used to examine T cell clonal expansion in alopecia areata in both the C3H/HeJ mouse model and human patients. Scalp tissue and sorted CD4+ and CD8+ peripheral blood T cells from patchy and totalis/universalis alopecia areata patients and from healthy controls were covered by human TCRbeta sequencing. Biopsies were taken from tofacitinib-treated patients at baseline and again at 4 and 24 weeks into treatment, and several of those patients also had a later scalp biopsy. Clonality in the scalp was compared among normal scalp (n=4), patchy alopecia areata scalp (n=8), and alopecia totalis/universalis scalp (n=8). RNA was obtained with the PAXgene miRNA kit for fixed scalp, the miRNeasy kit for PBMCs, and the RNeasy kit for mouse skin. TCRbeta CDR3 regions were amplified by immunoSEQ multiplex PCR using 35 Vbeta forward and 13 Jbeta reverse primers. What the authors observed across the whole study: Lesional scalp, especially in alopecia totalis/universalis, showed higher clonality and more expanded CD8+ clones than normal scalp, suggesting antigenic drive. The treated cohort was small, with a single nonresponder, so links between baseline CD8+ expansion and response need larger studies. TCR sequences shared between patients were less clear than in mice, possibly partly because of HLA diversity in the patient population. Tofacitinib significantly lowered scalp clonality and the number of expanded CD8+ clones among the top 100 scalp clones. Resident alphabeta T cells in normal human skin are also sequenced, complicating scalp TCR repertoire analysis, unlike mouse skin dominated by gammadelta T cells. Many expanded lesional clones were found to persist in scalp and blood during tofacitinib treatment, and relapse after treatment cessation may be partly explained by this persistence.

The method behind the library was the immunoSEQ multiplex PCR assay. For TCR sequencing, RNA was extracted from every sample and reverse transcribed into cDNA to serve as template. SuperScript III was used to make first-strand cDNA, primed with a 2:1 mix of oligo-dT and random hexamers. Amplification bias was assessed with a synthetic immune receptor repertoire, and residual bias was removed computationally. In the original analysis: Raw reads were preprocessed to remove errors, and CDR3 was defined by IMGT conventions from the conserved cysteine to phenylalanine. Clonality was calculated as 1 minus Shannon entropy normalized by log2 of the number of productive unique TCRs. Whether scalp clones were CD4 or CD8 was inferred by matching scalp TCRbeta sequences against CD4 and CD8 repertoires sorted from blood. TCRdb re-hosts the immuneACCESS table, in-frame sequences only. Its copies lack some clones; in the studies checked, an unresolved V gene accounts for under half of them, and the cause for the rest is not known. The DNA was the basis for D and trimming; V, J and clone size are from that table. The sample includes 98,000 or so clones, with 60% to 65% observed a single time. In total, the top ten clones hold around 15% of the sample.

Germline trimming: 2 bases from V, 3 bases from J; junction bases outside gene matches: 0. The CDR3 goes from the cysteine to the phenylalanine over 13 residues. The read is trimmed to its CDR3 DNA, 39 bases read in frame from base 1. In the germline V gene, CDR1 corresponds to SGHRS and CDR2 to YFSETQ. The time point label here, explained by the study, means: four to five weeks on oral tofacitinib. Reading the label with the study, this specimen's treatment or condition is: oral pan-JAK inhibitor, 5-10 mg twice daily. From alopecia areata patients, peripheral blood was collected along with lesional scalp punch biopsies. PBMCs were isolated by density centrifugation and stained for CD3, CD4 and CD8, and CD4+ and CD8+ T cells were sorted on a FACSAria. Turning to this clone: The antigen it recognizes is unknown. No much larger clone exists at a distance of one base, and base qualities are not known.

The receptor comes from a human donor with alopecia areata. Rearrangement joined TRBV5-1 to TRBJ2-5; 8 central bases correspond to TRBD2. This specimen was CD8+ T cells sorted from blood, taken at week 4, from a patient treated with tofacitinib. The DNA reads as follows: TGCGCCAGCAGCTTCGGGGGGGAAGAGACCCAGTACTTC. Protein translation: CASSFGGEETQYF.